The T cell receptor beta chain described here comes from a study of blood T cell repertoires in COVID-19 (dated by TCRdb to the early 2020s). In terms of the full investigation: Samples covering the acute and convalescent phases of COVID-19 were provided by collaborators in the United States, Italy and Spain. The prospective study material was composed of cDNA or gDNA derived from T cells, B-cell-depleted T cells, or PBMCs. Deeply sampled blood TCRbeta repertoires from subjects exposed to, actively infected with, or recovered from COVID-19 were included in the dataset. A freely available public database, intended as a resource for researchers studying the immune response to SARS-CoV-2, is where the repertoires were released. Samples came from the ongoing ImmuneRACE study (first 160 participants) plus 1,254 subjects from 6 global collaborators. A de-identified subject ID, COVID-19 status, age in years and sex were almost always included in the sample metadata. HLA class I and class II types, where available, came from metadata supplied by the sample provider rather than from assay-based typing.

What the study reported, not specific to this receptor: How much clinical and demographic metadata was included differed by source and by participant, and the metadata was provided uncurated.

Each collaborating institution followed its own protocols to collect whole blood in K2EDTA tubes. For TCRbeta analysis, collaborators shipped samples in one of three forms: frozen whole blood, isolated PBMCs, or DNA extracted from either of those sample types. On this clone itself: What this receptor recognizes is not known. Base qualities are not recorded, but no much larger clone differs from it by a single base.

TCRbeta CDR3 regions were amplified from genomic DNA by means of the immunoSEQ Assay, a bias-controlled multiplex PCR. The authors' pipeline ran thus. The number of nucleated cells in each sample was estimated by amplification of reference gene primers within the assay. Sequence reads were collapsed and filtered to measure the absolute abundance of every unique TCRbeta CDR3 rearrangement. Productive Simpson clonality was computed per sample as the square root of Simpson's diversity index over productive rearrangements. Entries here come from immuneACCESS through TCRdb and include only in-frame sequences with V and J called. Some clones fail to appear in such tables; in the studies checked, an unresolved V gene covers under half of the shortfall, and the cause of the remainder is unknown. V and J calls and clone size are as listed in that table; D and trimming were resolved from the DNA. The sample table lists approximately 94,000 clones, approximately 84% of them with a count of one. The ten largest clonotypes hold about 6.9% of the sample.

Trimming costs V 4 bases and J 4 bases, and their ends lie 10 bases apart. The germline V gene encodes CDR1 SGHVS and CDR2 FQNEAQ. The CDR3 runs 13 amino acids, cysteine and phenylalanine included. Of the read, only the CDR3 DNA is kept; its 39 bases are in frame from base 1. The sequence derives from a man aged 25-40 years in a cohort sampled during active COVID-19. What was sequenced was peripheral blood. The V and J genes are TRBV7-8 and TRBJ1-1; the D segment cannot be called with confidence. The CDR3 amino acid sequence is: CASSYSAGTEAFF. The nucleotide sequence reads as follows: TGTGCCAGCAGCTACTCGGCGGGCACTGAAGCTTTCTTT.